The T cell receptor (beta chain) under discussion was sequenced for a study of blood T cells in healthy people across ages. Germline CDR1 SGHNT, CDR2 YENEEA. Between the trimmed V and J ends, which lost 3 bases and 4 bases, there was a span of 8 bases. The CDR3 covers 13 residues. Together with a sample-barcoded 5' primer, a J-beta primer mix was included in a second PCR lasting about 6 to 11 cycles. In TCRdb, the 5' RACE reads were re-called with MiXCR into one record per CDR3 protein. The sample lists around 990,000 distinct CDR3 sequences, less than 25% occurring once. These data were likewise used in another study, on T cells of mothers and their children. That work states: Every microgram of extracted RNA entered cDNA synthesis, around 1.4 ug per 15 ul. The authors found no persistent microchimeric T cell clones.

This receptor was identified in a girl aged 2 to 10 in good health. The chain recombines TRBV11-3 with TRBJ2-3; no clear D. Sequencing input: blood. As DNA, the CDR3 is TGTGCCAGCAGCTTTCGGCGGTCAGATACGCAGTATTTT. This codes for CASSFRRSDTQYF.